The 26 T cell receptor beta chains in this list originate from one sample, sequenced in a study of blood T cell repertoires in COVID-19. Profiling relied on immunoSEQ multiplex PCR, and the TCRdb table lists in-frame clones only, not all of them. The table lists 95,000 to 100,000 clones, roughly 92% of them singletons. Material: peripheral blood. The receptors stem from a man between 50 and 59 years old with active COVID-19.

The chain employs TRBV11-1 and TRBJ2-1, with D possibly TRBD2 on 6 matching bases. CDR3 length: 18 amino acids. V lost 0 bases and J 7 bases, leaving 22 bases between the germline ends. Germline V gives CDR1 SGHAT, CDR2 FQDESV (reference sequence). The CDR3 coding sequence is TGTGCCAGCAGCTTAGCCCCTTTTAGCGGAGGCCTAGGGAATGAGCAGTTCTTC. Protein sequence: CASSLAPFSGGLGNEQFF.

The chain couples TRBV12-5 to TRBJ1-1; D not certain. The CDR3 totals 13 residues. Germline V gene lookup returns CDR1 LGHNT and CDR2 FRNRAP. The V gene lost 1 base and the J gene lost 4 bases, with 7 bases spanning the gap. The CDR3 is CASGLGASTEAFF. The CDR3 nucleotides are TGTGCTAGTGGTTTGGGTGCGAGCACTGAAGCTTTCTTT.

This clone was found once. The chain uses TRBV5-4 and TRBJ2-2, with 12 bases that match TRBD2. There are 18 residues in the CDR3. V lost 3 bases and J lost 4; bases outside the gene matches: 10. The germline gives CDR1 SGHNT, CDR2 YYREEE (reference sequence). CDR3 coding DNA: TGTGCCAGCAGCTCGAAGGCTAGCGGGAGGGCCGGCACCGGGGAGCTGTTTTTT. Translated, it gives CASSSKASGRAGTGELFF.

This sequence joins TRBV7-6 and TRBJ1-2; 10 bases are a match to TRBD1. Per the germline V gene, CDR1 is SGHVS and CDR2 is FNYEAQ. The CDR3 covers 15 residues. Trimming cost V 1 base and J 5 bases; bases outside gene matches: 4. CDR3 loop: CASSLGTGGPYGYTF. The CDR3 region has the DNA TGTGCCAGCAGCTTAGGGACAGGGGGTCCGTATGGCTACACCTTC.

The count of this clone is one. The J gene is TRBJ2-3, the V gene TRBV7-2, with 11 nucleotides matching TRBD2. V shed 5 bases and J 0 bases; nucleotides not matched to a gene: 4. CDR1 SGHTA and CDR2 FQGNSA come from the germline V gene. The CDR3 sequence is 16 residues long. CDR3 nucleotides: TGTGCCAGCAGCCTCCGACTAGCGGGGAGCACAGATACGCAGTATTTT. Its protein product is CASSLRLAGSTDTQYF.

The rearrangement joins TRBV9 to TRBJ2-1; the match to TRBD2 covers 13 bases. The junction had 2 bases not matched to a gene; V was cut back by 3 bases and J by 5 bases. This CDR3 is built from 15 residues. CDR1 and CDR2 from the germline V gene are SGDLS and YYNGEE. The CDR3 region is CASSETSGRNNEQFF. The CDR3 region has the DNA TGTGCCAGCAGCGAGACTAGCGGGAGGAACAATGAGCAGTTCTTC.

This sequence joins TRBV7-2 and TRBJ2-5; TRBD2 aligns across 9 bases. With V trimmed by 1 base and J by 2 bases, 11 bases remained unmatched. Germline V CDR1 and CDR2: SGHTA, FQGNSA. CDR3 length: 18 residues. CDR3 protein: CASSLEPRASGRQETQYF. DNA of the CDR3: TGTGCCAGCAGCTTAGAACCCCGGGCGAGCGGGAGGCAAGAGACCCAGTACTTC.

This chain links TRBV7-8 with TRBJ1-1; D gene ambiguous. This CDR3 has 15 residues. Trimming removed 6 bases at V and 0 bases at J, with 14 bases between. In germline, CDR1 is SGHVS, CDR2 FQNEAQ. CDR3 protein: CASSFATDMNTEAFF. CDR3 nucleotides: TGTGCCAGCAGTTTTGCCACAGACATGAACACTGAAGCTTTCTTT. The full variable domain, with the rest looked up from reference TRBV7-8 and TRBJ1-1, is GAGVSQSPRYKVAKRGQDVALRCDPISGHVSLFWYQQALGQGPEFLTYFQNEAQLDKSGLPSDRFFAERPEGSVSTLKIQRTQQEDSAVYLCASSFATDMNTEAFFGQGTRLTVV.

In DNA form, the CDR3 reads TGTGCCTGCCTAGGGACAGGGGATCGCTCTGGAAACACCATATATTTT. This translates into CACLGTGDRSGNTIYF. V and J are TRBV30 and TRBJ1-3, with 10 bases lining up with TRBD1. This CDR3 has 16 amino acids. The germline V gene has CDR1 GTSNPN and CDR2 SVGIG (reference sequence). The ends lost 6 bases at V and 0 bases at J; junction bases unmatched: 8.

This clone was picked up one time. The chain joins TRBV7-3 to TRBJ2-1, with 11 bases that match TRBD2. Germline values: CDR1 SGHTA, CDR2 FQGTGA. V was pared by 4 bases and J by 6 bases, with 5 bases of the junction left unmatched. There are 15 residues in the CDR3. The CDR3: CASSSGLAEFNEQFF. The CDR3 DNA follows: TGTGCCAGCAGCTCGGGACTAGCGGAGTTCAATGAGCAGTTCTTC.

The chain links TRBV27 to TRBJ2-7, with 10 bases fitting TRBD1. Trimming cost V 8 bases and J 2 bases; bases outside gene matches: 15. Per the germline V gene, CDR1 is MNHEY and CDR2 is SMNVEV (reference sequence). The length of the CDR3 is 17 residues. CDR3 DNA sequence: TGTGCCAGCGTAGCCCAAGGACAGGGGGACGGGACCTACGAGCAGTACTTC. Translated: CASVAQGQGDGTYEQYF.

The chain joins TRBV14 to TRBJ2-6; 10 bases agree with TRBD1. The length of the CDR3 is 19 residues. The ends lost 2 bases at V and 0 bases at J; junction bases unmatched: 7. From germline, CDR1 is SGHDN and CDR2 FVKESK. CDR3 sequence (DNA): TGTGCCAGCAGCCAACTCCGGGACAGGGGTCCCTCTGGGGCCAACGTCCTGACTTTC. This encodes CASSQLRDRGPSGANVLTF.

The rearrangement joins TRBV13 to TRBJ2-3; TRBD2 might be the D (5 bases). CDR3 length: 15 amino acids. Trimming stripped 5 bases from V and 0 bases from J, with 12 bases between. Germline V CDR1 and CDR2: PRHDT, FYEKMQ (reference sequence). The CDR3, as DNA: TGTGCCAGCAGCCCGCCCGGACTTAGCACAGATACGCAGTATTTT. Translating gives CASSPPGLSTDTQYF.

The chain employs TRBV11-2 and TRBJ2-2; 8 bases are a match to TRBD1. Germline V gives CDR1 SGHAT, CDR2 FQNNGV. The trim removed 6 bases at V and 0 bases at J, leaving 6 bases unmatched. The CDR3 totals 16 residues. The CDR3 DNA follows: TGTGCCAGCAGACCTCCGGGACAGGCGAACACCGGGGAGCTGTTTTTT. Translating gives CASRPPGQANTGELFF.

The chain combines TRBV11-3 with TRBJ2-7, with 7 bases fitting TRBD1. After removal of 5 bases from V and 2 bases from J, the junction contained 3 bases not matched to a gene. Per germline, CDR1 SGHNT and CDR2 YENEEA. The CDR3 is 13 residues long. CDR3 sequence: CASSPGTAYEQYF. The CDR3 nucleotides are TGTGCCAGCAGCCCCGGGACAGCCTACGAGCAGTACTTC.

This clone was found once. The rearrangement links TRBV7-2 to TRBJ2-4; a possible D gene is TRBD1 (6 bases). Germline V gene sequence: CDR1 SGHTA, CDR2 FQGNSA. Deletions cut 2 bases from V and 3 bases from J, with 8 bases between. The CDR3 loop spans 14 amino acids. CDR3 in DNA: TGTGCCAGCAGCTTATCAGGGGTCAAAAACATTCAGTACTTC. This codes for CASSLSGVKNIQYF.

The chain couples TRBV2 to TRBJ2-7; 14 bases fit TRBD2. V was pared by 7 bases and J by 2 bases, with 13 bases of the junction left unmatched. Germline values: CDR1 SNHLY, CDR2 FYNNEI. The CDR3 spans 18 residues. The chain's CDR3 is CASISQGTSGSRPYEQYF. CDR3 DNA sequence: TGTGCCAGCATTTCTCAGGGGACTAGCGGGAGTAGGCCCTACGAGCAGTACTTC. Together with reference TRBV2 and TRBJ2-7, the CDR3 gives the full variable domain: EPEVTQTPSHQVTQMGQEVILRCVPISNHLYFYWYRQILGQKVEFLVSFYNNEISEKSEIFDDQFSVERPDGSNFTLKIRSTKLEDSAMYFCASISQGTSGSRPYEQYFGPGTRLTVT.

The V call is TRBV2, the J call TRBJ1-6; 7 nucleotides align to TRBD1. The CDR3 is 14 amino acids. V lost 6 bases to trimming and J lost 5 bases; unmatched junction nucleotides: 4. The germline V gene has CDR1 SNHLY and CDR2 FYNNEI. CDR3 bases: TGTGCCAGCAGAAGACAGGGAAATAATTCACCCCTCCACTTT. It specifies CASRRQGNNSPLHF. The full variable domain, with the rest looked up from reference TRBV2 and TRBJ1-6, is EPEVTQTPSHQVTQMGQEVILRCVPISNHLYFYWYRQILGQKVEFLVSFYNNEISEKSEIFDDQFSVERPDGSNFTLKIRSTKLEDSAMYFCASRRQGNNSPLHFGNGTRLTVT.

V gene TRBV13 combines with J gene TRBJ2-4; TRBD2 matches at 8 bases. CDR1 and CDR2 from the germline V gene are PRHDT and FYEKMQ (reference sequence). The trim removed 2 bases at V and 7 bases at J, leaving 10 bases unmatched. The CDR3 has 16 amino acids. The CDR3 loop is CASSLRSGSVFNIQYF. Here the CDR3 DNA reads TGTGCCAGCAGCTTACGAAGCGGGAGCGTTTTTAACATTCAGTACTTC. The full variable domain, rest sourced from reference TRBV13 and TRBJ2-4, is AAGVIQSPRHLIKEKRETATLKCYPIPRHDTVYWYQQGPGQDPQFLISFYEKMQSDKGSIPDRFSAQQFSDYHSELNMSSLELGDSALYFCASSLRSGSVFNIQYFGAGTRLSVL.

This clone turned up a few times. The chain links TRBV7-6 to TRBJ2-7; the match to TRBD2 covers 7 bases. V gave up 1 base and J gave up 4 bases; unmatched junction bases: 13. The CDR3 is 17 amino acids. CDR1 is SGHVS, CDR2 FNYEAQ, per germline. This chain's CDR3 is CASSLGSGGGRLYEQYF. The DNA for the CDR3 is TGTGCCAGCAGCTTAGGTTCCGGCGGGGGTAGATTATACGAGCAGTACTTC.

This chain connects TRBV7-2 to TRBJ1-5; D uncertain. This CDR3 has 14 residues. In germline, CDR1 is SGHTA, CDR2 FQGNSA. Trimming took off 4 bases at V and 2 bases at J, with 9 bases between the two ends. DNA for the CDR3: TGTGCCAGCAGCTCAGTTTGGCGCAATCAGCCCCAGCATTTT. Residues: CASSSVWRNQPQHF. The variable domain in full, with the rest retrieved from reference TRBV7-2 and TRBJ1-5, is GAGVSQSPSNKVTEKGKDVELRCDPISGHTALYWYRQSLGQGLEFLIYFQGNSAPDKSGLPSDRFSAERTGGSVSTLTIQRTQQEDSAVYLCASSSVWRNQPQHFGDGTRLSIL.

Points on this clone: This sample includes further DNA sequences coding for the same CDR3. The chain joins TRBV28 to TRBJ2-7; 7 bases fit TRBD1. V lost 4 bases to trimming and J lost 3 bases; unmatched junction nucleotides: 6. Germline CDR1 and CDR2: MDHEN and SYDVKM. The CDR3 runs to 14 residues. CDR3 nucleotides: TGTGCCAGCAGTTCTCCGGGACAGAGCTACGAGCAGTACTTC. Translating gives CASSSPGQSYEQYF.

This chain links TRBV28 with TRBJ1-3, with 7 bases fitting TRBD1. The V gene's germline CDR1 is MDHEN and CDR2 SYDVKM. This CDR3 has 14 residues. V lost 7 bases and J lost 0; bases outside the gene matches: 3. In DNA form, the CDR3 reads TGTGCCAGCACAGGGGGAATCTCTGGAAACACCATATATTTT. Encoded protein: CASTGGISGNTIYF.

CDR3 DNA: TGTGCCAGCAGCCGGGGACTTCAAGAGACCCAGTACTTC. It is translated as CASSRGLQETQYF. V and J are TRBV11-3 and TRBJ2-5, with D possibly TRBD2 on 6 matching bases. The CDR3 totals 13 residues. V shed 5 bases and J shed 2 bases, with 9 bases lying between them. Germline V CDR1 and CDR2: SGHNT, YENEEA.

The V call is TRBV20-1, the J call TRBJ1-2, with 8 bases that match TRBD1. CDR1 and CDR2 from the germline V gene are DFQATT and SNEGSKA (reference sequence). This CDR3 spans 14 amino acids. The J segment lost 2 bases and the V segment lost 3 bases, leaving 5 bases of the junction unmatched. For the CDR3, the DNA is TGCAGTGCTAGTGCCGGACAGGGAAACTATGGCTACACCTTC. It codes for CSASAGQGNYGYTF.

The genes are TRBV2 and TRBJ1-2; 8 positions match TRBD1. Unmatched junction bases numbered 7, after V lost 5 bases and J lost 8 bases. Per germline, CDR1 SNHLY and CDR2 FYNNEI. The CDR3 runs to 13 residues. The CDR3 here is CASSQGARLGYTF. As DNA, the CDR3 is TGTGCCAGCAGTCAGGGGGCGCGTCTCGGCTACACCTTC.